This TCR beta chain came from a study of technical replicates of blood from a few donors. The CDR3 is made up of 13 amino acids. The germline gives CDR1 SQVTM, CDR2 ANQGSEA. The germline V and J ends were trimmed by 7 bases and 2 bases, with 11 bases remaining between them. The assay was immunoSEQ multiplex PCR, and TCRdb's table has in-frame clones only and misses some. The sample comprises under 55,000 clones, approximately 94% of which are singletons, and 0.39% rests with the top ten. The specimen sequenced was T cells isolated from PBMCs. The chain is built from TRBV29-1 and TRBJ1-4, with D hard to call. This sequence was found in a human donor in good health. Written as DNA, the CDR3 is TGCAGCGCCGGGAGGGCGACTAATGAAAAACTGTTTTTT. It specifies CSAGRATNEKLFF.